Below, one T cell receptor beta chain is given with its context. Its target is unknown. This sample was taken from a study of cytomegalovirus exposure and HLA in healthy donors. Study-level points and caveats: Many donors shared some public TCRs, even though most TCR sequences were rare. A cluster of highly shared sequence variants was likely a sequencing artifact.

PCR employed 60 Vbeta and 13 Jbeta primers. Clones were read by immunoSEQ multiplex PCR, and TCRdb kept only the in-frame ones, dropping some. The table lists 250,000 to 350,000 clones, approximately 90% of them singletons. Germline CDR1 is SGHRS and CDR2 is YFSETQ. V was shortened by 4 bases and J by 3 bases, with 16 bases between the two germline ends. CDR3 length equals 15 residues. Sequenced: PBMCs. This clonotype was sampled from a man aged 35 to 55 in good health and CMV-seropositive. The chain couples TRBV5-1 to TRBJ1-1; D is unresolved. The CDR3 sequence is CASSQSLPGDTEAFF. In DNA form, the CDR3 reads TGCGCCAGCAGCCAAAGCCTACCCGGGGACACTGAAGCTTTCTTT.